One and the same sample provided the 32 T cell receptor beta chains below, sequenced in a study of T cells expressing NK-cell markers. TCRdb re-called the 5' RACE reads and gives one entry per CDR3 protein, without DNA. The listing contains 150,000 to 180,000 distinct CDR3 sequences. Material for sequencing was blood T cells: a sorted CD56 or NKG2C T cell subset, CD4+ or CD8+ T cells, or bulk PBMC T cells (not recorded which). The receptors come from a woman between 50 and 59 years old in good health.

The chain recombines TRBV5-1 with TRBJ1-6. CDR3 size: 14 residues. Germline V lookup: CDR1 SGHRS, CDR2 YFSETQ. The CDR3 loop is CASSLGEMTSPLHF.

This chain uses TRBV25-1 with TRBJ1-2; TCRdb's D gene call, TRBD1, goes unchecked for lack of DNA. Germline lookup yields CDR1 MGHDK and CDR2 SYGVNS. The length of the CDR3 is 15 residues. This CDR3 is CASSVGTGWSYGYTF.

V usage is TRBV12-3 or TRBV12-4 and J usage is TRBJ2-1; lacking DNA, the TRBD1 call made by TCRdb goes unchecked. CDR3 length: 15 residues. CDR3 region: CASSPPGQIYNEQFF.

The rearrangement uses TRBV15 and TRBJ2-5; TCRdb designates TRBD2, a call that cannot be tested without DNA. This CDR3 is 17 amino acids long. In germline, CDR1 is LNHNV, CDR2 YYDKDF (reference sequence). The CDR3 loop is CATSGYAAGVMKETQYF.

J is TRBJ2-7 and V is TRBV29-1; TCRdb lists TRBD2, though no DNA is available to test this call. This CDR3 spans 16 amino acids. CDR1 and CDR2 from the germline V gene are SQVTM and ANQGSEA. CDR3 amino acids: CSAPSYRSHDTYEQYF.

J is TRBJ2-1 and V is TRBV12-3 or TRBV12-4; TCRdb proposes TRBD2, but this gene call is untestable without DNA. This CDR3 spans 18 amino acids. The CDR3 spells CASSFHLGRGGSYNEQFF.

V and J are TRBV27 and TRBJ2-1; checking the TCRdb D call of TRBD1 is not possible without DNA. The CDR3 contains 15 residues. The V gene's germline CDR1 is MNHEY and CDR2 SMNVEV (reference sequence). The CDR3 is CASSYSGVIYNEQFF.

V is TRBV3-1 and J is TRBJ2-5; the D call of TRBD1 rests on TCRdb alone, since no DNA is present to check it. This CDR3 has 19 amino acids. Per the germline V gene, CDR1 is LGHDT and CDR2 is YNNKEL (reference sequence). CDR3 loop: CASSHPKGPTGVKEETQYF.

V and J are TRBV27 and TRBJ1-6. The CDR3 is made up of 12 amino acids. Germline assignment: CDR1 MNHEY and CDR2 SMNVEV (reference sequence). The CDR3 is CASSFAGSPLHF.

This chain connects TRBV7-8 to TRBJ2-1; TCRdb's D call, TRBD2, is unchecked because there is no DNA. The CDR3 is 14 residues long. The germline V gene encodes CDR1 SGHVS and CDR2 FQNEAQ. The CDR3 loop is CASSLAGGPHEQFF. Full variable domain (outside the CDR3, taken from reference TRBV7-8 and TRBJ2-1): GAGVSQSPRYKVAKRGQDVALRCDPISGHVSLFWYQQALGQGPEFLTYFQNEAQLDKSGLPSDRFFAERPEGSVSTLKIQRTQQEDSAVYLCASSLAGGPHEQFFGPGTRLTVL.

The V gene is TRBV7-9, the J gene TRBJ2-7; the D gene TCRdb calls, TRBD1, cannot be checked with no DNA. This CDR3 is built from 14 residues. Germline V gene data show CDR1 as SEHNR and CDR2 as FQNEAQ (reference sequence). CDR3 amino acids: CASSLEAARPEQYF.

This sequence joins TRBV4-2 and TRBJ2-4; TCRdb calls TRBD2, which cannot be checked without DNA. Germline CDR1 is LGHNA and CDR2 is YNFKEQ. This CDR3 has 18 amino acids. This chain's CDR3 is CASSPRGGEGLAKNIQYF.

The CDR3 region is CASSLRIYNEQFF. The chain has TRBV5-6 and TRBJ2-1. The V gene's germline CDR1 is SGHDT and CDR2 YYEEEE. This CDR3 has 13 amino acids.

This sequence joins TRBV19 and TRBJ1-4; TCRdb names TRBD1, which stays unverified in the absence of DNA. The CDR3 covers 20 residues. The germline CDR1 and CDR2 sequences are LNHDA and SQIVND (reference sequence). The CDR3 is CASSIQAGTGDPEGGEKLFF.

The V and J genes are TRBV24-1 and TRBJ1-2; TCRdb proposes TRBD1, but this gene call is untestable without DNA. Germline CDR1 and CDR2: KGHDR and SFDVKD. The CDR3 loop spans 15 amino acids. CDR3 sequence reads: CATSDMTGPISGYTF.

J is TRBJ1-1 and V is TRBV6-5; as DNA is missing, the TRBD1 call by TCRdb cannot be tested. Looked up from germline, CDR1 is MNHEY and CDR2 is SVGAGI. The length of the CDR3 is 13 residues. The CDR3 protein is CASSSGTKTEAFF.

The chain links TRBV10-2 to TRBJ2-5. This CDR3 comprises 13 residues. Per germline, CDR1 WSHSY and CDR2 SAAADI. CDR3 protein: CASSSSVQETQYF.

The CDR3: CSAPGQFTDTQYF. J is TRBJ2-3 and V is TRBV29-1; TCRdb names TRBD1, which stays unverified in the absence of DNA. Germline CDR1 SQVTM, CDR2 ANQGSEA. This CDR3 is built from 13 residues.

The rearrangement links TRBV12-5 to TRBJ1-1. The CDR3 is 13 amino acids. Germline V gene data show CDR1 as LGHNT and CDR2 as FRNRAP. This chain's CDR3 is CASGPSNLAEAFF.

The rearrangement joins TRBV19 to TRBJ2-1; TCRdb calls TRBD2, which cannot be checked without DNA. The length of the CDR3 is 15 residues. CDR1 and CDR2 (germline): LNHDA, SQIVND (reference sequence). The CDR3 reads CASSPGLGAYNEQFF.

The chain links TRBV7-9 to TRBJ2-1. CDR3 length equals 11 residues. CDR1 SEHNR and CDR2 FQNEAQ come from the germline V gene (reference sequence). The CDR3 loop is CASSISHEQFF.

The genes are TRBV20-1 and TRBJ1-6; TCRdb calls TRBD1, which cannot be checked without DNA. The CDR3 runs to 16 residues. The germline V gene has CDR1 DFQATT and CDR2 SNEGSKA (reference sequence). The CDR3 sequence is CSARHNRQPSNSPLHF.

The J gene is TRBJ1-1, the V gene TRBV7-2; lacking DNA, the TRBD1 call made by TCRdb goes unchecked. The germline CDR1 and CDR2 sequences are SGHTA and FQGNSA. The CDR3 is 17 amino acids. The CDR3 is CASSWPGQGAMNTEAFF.

This chain uses TRBV2 with TRBJ2-1; the D call from TCRdb, TRBD2, cannot be confirmed without DNA. This CDR3 has 15 residues. Per the germline V gene, CDR1 is SNHLY and CDR2 is FYNNEI. CDR3 protein: CASSISGTSGNEQFF.

The rearrangement uses TRBV4-1 and TRBJ2-7; TCRdb selects TRBD1, and the lack of DNA leaves this call unchecked. From germline, CDR1 is MGHRA and CDR2 YSYEKL. There are 15 residues in the CDR3. The CDR3 protein is CASSQGWTAEYEQYF.

This chain uses TRBV5-1 with TRBJ1-5. Germline V gene data show CDR1 as SGHRS and CDR2 as YFSETQ. The length of the CDR3 is 15 residues. This CDR3 is CASSLEGMGNQPQHF.

The J gene is TRBJ2-1, the V gene TRBV24-1. CDR1 is KGHDR, CDR2 SFDVKD, per germline. This CDR3 contains 14 residues. CDR3 amino acids: CATSDYDGLNEQFF.

The chain's CDR3 is CSAAGSSGSETQYF. J is TRBJ2-5 and V is TRBV20-1; TCRdb outputs TRBD2, but without DNA this stays unchecked. The V gene's germline CDR1 is DFQATT and CDR2 SNEGSKA (reference sequence). The CDR3 consists of 14 residues.

CDR3: CASSLLAGVNEQFF. The genes are TRBV6-1 and TRBJ2-1; TCRdb indicates TRBD2, and absent DNA this call remains unverified. The germline V gene has CDR1 MNHNS and CDR2 SASEGT. The CDR3 is 14 residues long.

The gene calls are TRBV6-4 and TRBJ2-1; there is no DNA to check the TCRdb D call of TRBD2. CDR3 length equals 16 residues. Germline CDR1 and CDR2: MRHNA and SNTAGT. This CDR3 reads CASSATGRSAYNEQFF.

V and J are TRBV20-1 and TRBJ1-1; there is no DNA to check the TCRdb D call of TRBD1. CDR3 length: 17 amino acids. CDR1 is DFQATT and CDR2 is SNEGSKA in the germline V gene (reference sequence). The CDR3: CSARDQGTGTLNTEAFF.

V gene TRBV4-1 combines with J gene TRBJ1-1; TCRdb reports TRBD1, a call that lacks DNA to check it against. This CDR3 region has 16 residues. CDR1 is MGHRA, CDR2 YSYEKL, per germline. CDR3 in amino acids: CASSGWTGLGSTEAFF.